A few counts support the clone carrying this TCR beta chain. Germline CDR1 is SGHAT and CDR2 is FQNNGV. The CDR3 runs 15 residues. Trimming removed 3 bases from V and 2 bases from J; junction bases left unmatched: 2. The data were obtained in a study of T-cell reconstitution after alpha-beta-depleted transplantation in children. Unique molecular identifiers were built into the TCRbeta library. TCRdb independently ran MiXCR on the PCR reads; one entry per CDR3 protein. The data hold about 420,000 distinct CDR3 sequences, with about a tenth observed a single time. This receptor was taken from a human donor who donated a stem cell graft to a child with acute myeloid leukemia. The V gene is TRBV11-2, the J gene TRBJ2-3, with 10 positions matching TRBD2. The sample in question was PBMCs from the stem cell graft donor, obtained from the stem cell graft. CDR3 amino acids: CASSLLAGDTDTQYF. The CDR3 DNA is TGTGCCAGCAGCTTGCTAGCGGGGGACACAGATACGCAGTATTTT. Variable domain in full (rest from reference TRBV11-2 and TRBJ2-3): EAGVAQSPRYKIIEKRQSVAFWCNPISGHATLYWYQQILGQGPKLLIQFQNNGVVDDSQLPKDRFSAERLKGVDSTLKIQPAKLEDSAVYLCASSLLAGDTDTQYFGPGTRLTVL.